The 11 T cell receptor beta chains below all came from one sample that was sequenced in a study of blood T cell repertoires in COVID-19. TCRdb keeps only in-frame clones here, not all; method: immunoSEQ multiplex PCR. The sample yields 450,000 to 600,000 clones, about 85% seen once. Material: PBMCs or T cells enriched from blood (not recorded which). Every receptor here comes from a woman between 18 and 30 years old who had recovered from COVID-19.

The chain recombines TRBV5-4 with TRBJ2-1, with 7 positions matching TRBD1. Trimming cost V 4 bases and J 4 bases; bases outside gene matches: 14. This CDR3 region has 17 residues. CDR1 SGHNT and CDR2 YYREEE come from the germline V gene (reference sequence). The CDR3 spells CASSQGSGTATYNEQFF. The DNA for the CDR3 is TGTGCCAGCAGCCAGGGGTCCGGGACAGCTACTTACAATGAGCAGTTCTTC.

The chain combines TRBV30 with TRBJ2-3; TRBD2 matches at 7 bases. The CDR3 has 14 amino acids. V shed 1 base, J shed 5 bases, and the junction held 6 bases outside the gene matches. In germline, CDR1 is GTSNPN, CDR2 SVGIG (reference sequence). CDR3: CAWSGGGIRDTQYF. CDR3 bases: TGTGCCTGGAGTGGGGGGGGGATACGAGATACGCAGTATTTT.

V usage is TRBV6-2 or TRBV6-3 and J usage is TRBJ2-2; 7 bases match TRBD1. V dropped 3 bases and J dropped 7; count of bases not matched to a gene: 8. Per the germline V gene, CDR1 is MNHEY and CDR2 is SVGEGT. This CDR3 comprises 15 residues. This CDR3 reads CASSYDRDEYGELFF. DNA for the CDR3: TGTGCCAGCAGTTATGACAGGGATGAGTACGGGGAGCTGTTTTTT.

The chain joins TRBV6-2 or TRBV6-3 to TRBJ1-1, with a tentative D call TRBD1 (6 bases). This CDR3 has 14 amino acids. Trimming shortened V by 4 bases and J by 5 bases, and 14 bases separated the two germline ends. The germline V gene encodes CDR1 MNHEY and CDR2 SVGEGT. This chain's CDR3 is CASSLMERGTEAFF. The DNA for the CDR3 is TGTGCCAGCAGTTTGATGGAGAGGGGGACTGAAGCTTTCTTT.

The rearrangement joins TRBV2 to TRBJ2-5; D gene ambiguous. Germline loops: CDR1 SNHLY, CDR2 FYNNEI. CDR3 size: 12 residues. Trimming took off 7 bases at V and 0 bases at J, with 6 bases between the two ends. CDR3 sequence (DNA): TGTGCCAGCACGTTTTACCAAGAGACCCAGTACTTC. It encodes CASTFYQETQYF.

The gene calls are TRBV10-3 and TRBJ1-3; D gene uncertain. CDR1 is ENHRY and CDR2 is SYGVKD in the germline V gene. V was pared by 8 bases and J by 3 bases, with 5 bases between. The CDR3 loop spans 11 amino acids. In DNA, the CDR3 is TGTGCCATCCTATTTGGAAACACCATATATTTT. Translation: CAILFGNTIYF.

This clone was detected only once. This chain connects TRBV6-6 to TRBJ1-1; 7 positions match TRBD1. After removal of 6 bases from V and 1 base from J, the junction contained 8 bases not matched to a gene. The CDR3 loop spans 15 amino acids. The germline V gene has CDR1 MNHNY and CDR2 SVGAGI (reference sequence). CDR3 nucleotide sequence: TGTGCCAGCAGCGACGCGGGACAGCAGAACACTGAAGCTTTCTTT. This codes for CASSDAGQQNTEAFF.

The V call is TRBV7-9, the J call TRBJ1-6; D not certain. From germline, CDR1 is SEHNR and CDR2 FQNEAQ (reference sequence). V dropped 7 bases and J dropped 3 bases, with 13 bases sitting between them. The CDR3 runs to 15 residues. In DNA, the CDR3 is TGTGCCAGCATTTCCTCGGGGAGCTATAATTCACCCCTCCACTTT. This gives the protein CASISSGSYNSPLHF.

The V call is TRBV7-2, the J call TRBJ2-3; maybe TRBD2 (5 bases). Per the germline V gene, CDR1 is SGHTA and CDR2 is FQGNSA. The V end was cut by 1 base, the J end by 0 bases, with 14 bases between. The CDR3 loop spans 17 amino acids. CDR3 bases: TGTGCCAGCAGCTTAGAATGGCTAGCCCTAAGCACAGATACGCAGTATTTT. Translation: CASSLEWLALSTDTQYF.

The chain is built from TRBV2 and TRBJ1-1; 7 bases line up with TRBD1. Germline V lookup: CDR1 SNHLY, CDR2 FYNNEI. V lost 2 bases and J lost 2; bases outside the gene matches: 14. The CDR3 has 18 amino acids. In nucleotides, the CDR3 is TGTGCCAGCAGTGAAATTCGGGGACAGAAGTCATTCAACACTGAAGCTTTCTTT. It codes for CASSEIRGQKSFNTEAFF. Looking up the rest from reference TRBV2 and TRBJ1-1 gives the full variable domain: EPEVTQTPSHQVTQMGQEVILRCVPISNHLYFYWYRQILGQKVEFLVSFYNNEISEKSEIFDDQFSVERPDGSNFTLKIRSTKLEDSAMYFCASSEIRGQKSFNTEAFFGQGTRLTVV.

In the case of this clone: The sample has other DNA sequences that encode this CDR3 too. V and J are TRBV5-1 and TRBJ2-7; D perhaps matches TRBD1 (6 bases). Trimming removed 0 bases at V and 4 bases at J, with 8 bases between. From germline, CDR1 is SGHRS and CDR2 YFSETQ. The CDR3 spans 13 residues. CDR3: CASSLDRAYEQYF. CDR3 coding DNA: TGCGCCAGCAGCTTGGACAGGGCTTACGAGCAGTACTTC.